This passage covers 32 T cell receptor beta chains from one sample sequenced in a study of blood T cell repertoires in COVID-19. The assay was immunoSEQ multiplex PCR, and TCRdb's table has in-frame clones only and misses some. The profile shows 50,000 to 55,000 clones, 86% of them singletons. Sequenced: peripheral blood. Source of these receptors: a woman older than 75 with acute or convalescent COVID-19.

The chain recombines TRBV5-1 with TRBJ2-3; the match to TRBD1 covers 7 bases. J gave up 1 base and V 0 bases, and 5 bases lay outside the gene matches. The CDR3 totals 16 residues. CDR1 is SGHRS and CDR2 is YFSETQ in the germline V gene. The CDR3 DNA follows: TGCGCCAGCAGCTTGGCCGGGACAGCTCGCACAGATACGCAGTATTTT. This encodes CASSLAGTARTDTQYF.

This clone appeared a few times. The CDR3 does not close with the conserved phenylalanine or tryptophan, likely indicating a read error. The limits of the CDR3 on the DNA are not certain, so only TCRdb's listed CDR3 is given. This chain links TRBV3-1 (or the pseudogene TRBV3-2) with TRBJ1-2; the table's D call TRBD1 went unverified against the DNA. The CDR3 numbers 11 amino acids, ends counted. CDR1 and CDR2 (germline): LGHDT, YNNKEL (reference sequence). The CDR3 protein is CASSQGGTAQL.

The chain links TRBV4-2 to TRBJ2-7; 10 bases agree with TRBD2. The CDR3 covers 16 residues. Germline V gene lookup returns CDR1 LGHNA and CDR2 YNFKEQ. The V segment lost 3 bases and the J segment 2 bases; nucleotides outside the gene matches: 7. The CDR3, as DNA: TGTGCCAGCAGCCAGGATAGCGGGGGGACGGCCTACGAGCAGTACTTC. This encodes CASSQDSGGTAYEQYF.

This clone was observed once. Written as DNA, the CDR3 is TGTGCCAGCAGCCAAGTGCATTTGGACAGGGCCGAGCAGTACTTC. This gives the protein CASSQVHLDRAEQYF. The J gene is TRBJ2-7, the V gene TRBV14; 8 bases align to TRBD1. The CDR3 runs to 15 residues. The germline CDR1 and CDR2 sequences are SGHDN and FVKESK. The V and J ends lost 1 base and 6 bases, in that order; junction bases with no gene match: 8.

The V gene is TRBV28, the J gene TRBJ2-7; 7 bases map to TRBD1. CDR3 size: 16 residues. Germline CDR1 MDHEN, CDR2 SYDVKM. The ends lost 11 bases at V and 2 bases at J; junction bases unmatched: 18. For the CDR3, the DNA is TGTGCCCTCGCAGAAGTGGGAGTCAGGGGGACCTACGAGCAGTACTTC. Its protein product is CALAEVGVRGTYEQYF.

The CDR3 is CASSQVLGETSGWSYNEQFF. The DNA of the CDR3 is TGTGCCAGCAGCCAAGTTCTCGGGGAGACTAGCGGGTGGTCCTACAATGAGCAGTTCTTC. The J gene is TRBJ2-1, the V gene TRBV14, with 10 bases identical to TRBD2. The length of the CDR3 is 20 residues. Germline CDR1 reads SGHDN; CDR2 reads FVKESK. Trimming took 1 base from V and 1 from J; bases not matched to a gene: 13.

The chain carries TRBV6-1 and TRBJ2-3; D may be TRBD2 (7 bases). Germline values: CDR1 MNHNS, CDR2 SASEGT. Trimming stripped 2 bases from V and 1 base from J, with 10 bases between. The CDR3 runs to 15 residues. CDR3 sequence reads: CASSERGGGTDTQYF. The DNA of the CDR3 is TGTGCCAGCAGTGAAAGGGGGGGAGGCACAGATACGCAGTATTTT.

The CDR3 reads CASSLPTSSGGNEKLFF. CDR3 coding DNA: TGCGCCAGCAGCTTGCCGACATCTTCAGGAGGGAATGAAAAACTGTTTTTT. This chain joins TRBV5-1 and TRBJ1-4; the D is unclear. Germline V lookup: CDR1 SGHRS, CDR2 YFSETQ. The CDR3 covers 17 residues. V was pared by 1 base and J by 5 bases, with 18 bases between.

V gene TRBV6-7 combines with J gene TRBJ1-5, with no clear D. TRBV6-7 is an ORF; its function is uncertain. V shed 2 bases and J shed 0 bases, with 14 bases lying between them. CDR3 length equals 17 residues. The CDR3 DNA is TGTGCCAGCAGTTACGACGCACGGACTGATAGCAATCAGCCCCAGCATTTT. As protein: CASSYDARTDSNQPQHF.

The V call is TRBV5-8, the J call TRBJ1-4; weak D call: TRBD1 (5 bases). Germline V lookup: CDR1 SGHTS, CDR2 YDEGEE. Trimming shortened V by 3 bases and J by 4 bases, and 16 bases separated the two germline ends. The CDR3 is made up of 16 amino acids. CDR3 loop: CASSSAVDSLNEKLFF. CDR3 bases: TGTGCCAGCAGCTCTGCCGTTGACAGCCTTAATGAAAAACTGTTTTTT.

This clone was recorded once. The gene calls are TRBV5-4 and TRBJ2-5; TRBD2 matches 8 bases. This CDR3 has 15 residues. Per germline, CDR1 SGHNT and CDR2 YYREEE (reference sequence). Unmatched junction bases numbered 7, after V lost 2 bases and J lost 4 bases. The chain's CDR3 is CASSFDKREIETQYF. DNA of the CDR3: TGTGCCAGCAGCTTTGATAAGCGGGAGATAGAGACCCAGTACTTC.

V is TRBV10-3 and J is TRBJ2-1; maybe TRBD1 (5 bases). CDR1 is ENHRY, CDR2 SYGVKD, per germline. This CDR3 spans 12 amino acids. V dropped 4 bases and J dropped 9 bases, with 10 bases sitting between them. The CDR3 here is CAISAGASEQFF. In nucleotides, the CDR3 is TGTGCCATCAGTGCTGGGGCGTCTGAGCAGTTCTTC.

This rearrangement joins TRBV3-1 (or the pseudogene TRBV3-2) to TRBJ1-3, with D uncertain. The V end was cut by 4 bases, the J end by 8 bases, with 12 bases between. The CDR3 sequence is 13 residues long. Germline-derived CDR1 and CDR2 are LGHDT and YNNKEL (reference sequence). CDR3 sequence: CASSPGLRDTIYF. The CDR3 DNA follows: TGTGCCAGCAGCCCCGGGTTGCGGGACACCATATATTTT.

There are a few counts of this clone. The chain combines TRBV9 with TRBJ2-2; possible D gene TRBD1, 5 bases. V lost 0 bases and J lost 5, with 8 bases in between. Germline V gene lookup returns CDR1 SGDLS and CDR2 YYNGEE. The CDR3 is 14 amino acids. The CDR3 DNA follows: TGTGCCAGCAGCGTAGTGGGGCTGACCGGGGAGCTGTTTTTT. Translation gives CASSVVGLTGELFF.

This clone was detected once. The V and J genes are TRBV5-4 and TRBJ2-1; 9 positions match TRBD1. The V gene's germline CDR1 is SGHNT and CDR2 YYREEE (reference sequence). This CDR3 comprises 15 residues. Losses at the gene ends were 4 bases for V and 0 bases for J; bases not matched to a gene: 2. The CDR3 reads CASSTTGGSYNEQFF. For the CDR3, the DNA is TGTGCCAGCAGCACGACAGGGGGCTCCTACAATGAGCAGTTCTTC.

The chain recombines TRBV19 with TRBJ1-1, with D unclear. The V end lost 6 bases, the J end lost 1 base, and 6 bases lay between the germline ends. Germline CDR1 is LNHDA and CDR2 is SQIVND (reference sequence). The CDR3 has 12 residues. The CDR3 nucleotides are TGTGCCAGTAGGTCGAGGAACACTGAAGCTTTCTTT. Translating it yields CASRSRNTEAFF.

V gene TRBV3-1 (or the pseudogene TRBV3-2) combines with J gene TRBJ2-2, with D perhaps matching TRBD2 (7 bases). The CDR3 has 15 residues. Germline loops: CDR1 LGHDT, CDR2 YNNKEL (reference sequence). V shed 10 bases and J shed 4 bases, with 19 bases lying between them. The CDR3 coding sequence is TGTGCCACCGCCCTCGGGGGCGGGAGCACCGGGGAGCTGTTTTTT. Its translation is CATALGGGSTGELFF.

V gene TRBV27 combines with J gene TRBJ1-4, with TRBD1 identical over 7 bases. With V trimmed by 3 bases and J by 11 bases, 27 bases remained unmatched. Germline V gene sequence: CDR1 MNHEY, CDR2 SMNVEV (reference sequence). This CDR3 comprises 20 residues. The CDR3 DNA reads as TGTGCCAGCAGTTTTGTGGGACACCTCGGAACAGGGGCAAGCCTGGAGAAACTGTTTTTT. It is translated as CASSFVGHLGTGASLEKLFF.

This chain links TRBV7-6 with TRBJ1-4, with D possibly TRBD1 on 6 matching bases. The CDR3 sequence is 18 residues long. V was shortened by 4 bases and J by 7 bases, with 25 bases between the two germline ends. CDR1 is SGHVS, CDR2 FNYEAQ, per germline. The CDR3 spells CASSSMVRGASDTEKLFF. The CDR3 nucleotides read TGTGCCAGCAGCTCAATGGTCCGGGGGGCGTCGGATACTGAAAAACTGTTTTTT.

The chain couples TRBV5-1 to TRBJ1-5; D is unclear. Germline loops: CDR1 SGHRS, CDR2 YFSETQ. V shed 0 bases and J shed 3 bases, with 7 bases lying between them. The CDR3 is 14 residues long. The CDR3 here is CASSLGGSNQPQHF. For the CDR3, the DNA is TGCGCCAGCAGCTTGGGCGGATCCAATCAGCCCCAGCATTTT.

CDR3 sequence reads: CASSTGQGGREQYV. In DNA, the CDR3 is TGTGCCAGCAGCACAGGACAGGGTGGACGAGAGCAGTACGTC. This chain connects TRBV21-1 to TRBJ2-7; the table's TRBD1 call for D was not verified on the DNA. TRBV21-1 is a pseudogene locus. The length of the CDR3 is 14 residues.

The rearrangement joins TRBV6-4 to TRBJ2-7, with 10 bases fitting TRBD2. This CDR3 has 17 amino acids. Germline values: CDR1 MRHNA, CDR2 SNTAGT. V shed 0 bases, J shed 3 bases, and the junction held 8 bases outside the gene matches. In nucleotides, the CDR3 is TGTGCCAGCAGTGACTCGGGATCTAAGCGGGAGGGCTACGAGCAGTACGTC. It codes for CASSDSGSKREGYEQYV.

The V call is TRBV27, the J call TRBJ2-1; 13 bases line up with TRBD2. The CDR3 contains 17 residues. Germline CDR1 reads MNHEY; CDR2 reads SMNVEV (reference sequence). J was trimmed by 7 bases and V by 4 bases; bases with no gene match: 10. This CDR3 reads CASSSGPGLAGRNEQFF. The CDR3 DNA sequence: TGTGCCAGCAGTTCCGGCCCGGGACTAGCGGGAAGGAATGAGCAGTTCTTC.

V and J are TRBV6-1 and TRBJ1-3; D unclear. Germline CDR1 is MNHNS and CDR2 is SASEGT. This CDR3 spans 14 amino acids. The V end lost 3 bases, the J end lost 0 bases, and 6 bases lay between the germline ends. CDR3 sequence: CASSDTDSGNTIYF. In nucleotides, the CDR3 is TGTGCCAGCAGTGATACAGACTCTGGAAACACCATATATTTT.

The V gene is TRBV5-1, the J gene TRBJ2-7; tentative D call: TRBD1 (5 bases). The CDR3 totals 14 residues. Trimming removed 3 bases at V and 1 base at J, with 11 bases between. CDR1 is SGHRS, CDR2 YFSETQ, per germline. In nucleotides, the CDR3 is TGCGCCAGCAGCTCTGGGGCCTCATCCTACGAGCAGTACGTC. Protein product: CASSSGASSYEQYV.

The V gene is TRBV4-1, the J gene TRBJ1-6; 7 bases match TRBD1. The V segment lost 0 bases and the J segment 3 bases; nucleotides outside the gene matches: 8. Germline V gene data show CDR1 as MGHRA and CDR2 as YSYEKL. This CDR3 is built from 18 residues. CDR3 sequence (DNA): TGCGCCAGCAGCCAAGATCCCGGACAGGCGCTCTATAATTCACCCCTCCACTTT. Amino acid sequence: CASSQDPGQALYNSPLHF.

The rearrangement joins TRBV18 to TRBJ2-5; TRBD2 might be the D (6 bases). The CDR3 spans 16 residues. Germline V gene sequence: CDR1 KGHSH, CDR2 LQKENI. Deletions cut 2 bases from V and 2 bases from J, with 15 bases between. The CDR3 sequence: CASSPMRGTFQETQYF. In DNA form, the CDR3 reads TGTGCCAGCTCACCAATGCGGGGTACCTTTCAAGAGACCCAGTACTTC.

The chain combines TRBV6-5 with TRBJ2-2; D may be TRBD1 (5 bases). The CDR3 spans 14 residues. Germline assignment: CDR1 MNHEY and CDR2 SVGAGI. V was pared by 7 bases and J by 0 bases, with 9 bases between. The CDR3 here is CASKDRANTGELFF. CDR3 nucleotide sequence: TGTGCCAGCAAAGACAGAGCGAACACCGGGGAGCTGTTTTTT.

J is TRBJ2-2 and V is TRBV9; the match to TRBD1 covers 9 bases. The V segment lost 0 bases and the J segment 0 bases; nucleotides outside the gene matches: 18. Germline V gives CDR1 SGDLS, CDR2 YYNGEE. The CDR3 length is 22 residues. Here the CDR3 reads CASSVAPLGTGTRRANTGELFF. Written as DNA, the CDR3 is TGTGCCAGCAGCGTAGCTCCTTTAGGGACAGGGACTCGAAGGGCGAACACCGGGGAGCTGTTTTTT.

This chain joins TRBV15 and TRBJ2-6; 11 bases line up with TRBD1. Germline CDR1 LNHNV, CDR2 YYDKDF (reference sequence). V lost 5 bases, J lost 1 base, and 7 bases stayed unmatched. This CDR3 has 18 residues. CDR3 nucleotide sequence: TGTGCCACCAGCGCGCGGGGGGACAGGGGGTCTGGGGCCAACGTCCTGACTTTC. It translates to CATSARGDRGSGANVLTF.

This chain uses TRBV12-5 with TRBJ1-5, with D possibly TRBD1 on 5 matching bases. The length of the CDR3 is 17 residues. Per germline, CDR1 LGHNT and CDR2 FRNRAP. Trimming left V 1 base short and J 3 bases short, with 16 bases between. Written as DNA, the CDR3 is TGTGCTAGTGGTTTGGCCCCAGGGATTGGAGTCAATCAGCCCCAGCATTTT. Residues: CASGLAPGIGVNQPQHF.

The chain recombines TRBV5-4 with TRBJ2-1, with TRBD2 as a possible D gene (6 bases). Trimming took off 0 bases at V and 6 bases at J, with 16 bases between the two ends. This CDR3 comprises 16 residues. Germline V gene sequence: CDR1 SGHNT, CDR2 YYREEE (reference sequence). In DNA form, the CDR3 reads TGTGCCAGCAGCTTGGGTGTCGGGGGAGGAAGCAATGAGCAGTTCTTC. Translation: CASSLGVGGGSNEQFF.